This TCR beta chain was retrieved from a study of PD-L1 blockade in urothelial cancer. Profiled with immunoSEQ multiplex PCR; TCRdb holds only in-frame clones, not every one. The data show tens of thousands of clones, around nine tenths seen once. The time point is: pretreatment peripheral blood. The germline V gene encodes CDR1 LNHNV and CDR2 YYDKDF (reference sequence). Trimming removed 4 bases at V and 3 bases at J, with 13 bases between. This CDR3 comprises 15 residues. The material was PBMCs, obtained around atezolizumab (anti-PD-L1) treatment. This TCR came from a woman between 55 and 75 years old with urothelial cancer. The chain couples TRBV15 to TRBJ1-5, with D possibly matching TRBD1 (5 bases). CDR3 sequence (DNA): TGTGCCACCAGCACACAAGGGGAGGCCAATCAGCCCCAGCATTTT. It yields the protein CATSTQGEANQPQHF.